This T cell receptor (beta chain) was profiled in a study of PD-1 blockade in classical Hodgkin lymphoma. Study as a whole: Patients were given intravenous nivolumab, 3 mg/kg, every 2 weeks.

Regarding the study as a whole: Complete responders' baseline diversity resembled that of newly diagnosed patients. Still unresolved is the cause of the repertoire differences, which may be disease activity or prior therapy.

A note on this clone: Its specificity is not known.

V shed 0 bases and J shed 2 bases, with 12 bases lying between them. CDR3 size: 15 residues. CDR1 is SGHKS, CDR2 YYEKEE, per germline (reference sequence). Time point meaning: cycle 4 day 1 (C4D1), after 5 to 7 weeks of nivolumab. Every one of the patients relapsed after autologous stem cell transplantation (brentuximab vedotin exposure was variable). Patients' outcomes at their best amounted to complete response, partial response or progressive disease. The table came from immunoSEQ multiplex PCR; TCRdb's copy has only in-frame clones and leaves some out. Here the sample spans about 94,000 clones, about 93% being singletons.

The sequence came from a human donor with classical Hodgkin lymphoma. Here the sequenced sample was peripheral blood mononuclear cells (PBMCs), taken before the fourth cycle of nivolumab. The chain couples TRBV5-5 to TRBJ2-7, with a tentative D call TRBD2 (5 bases). CDR3: CASSLERTLTYEQYF. The CDR3 coding sequence is TGTGCCAGCAGCTTGGAGCGGACCCTGACCTACGAGCAGTACTTC. Using reference TRBV5-5 and TRBJ2-7 for the parts outside the CDR3, the full variable domain is DAGVTQSPTHLIKTRGQQVTLRCSPISGHKSVSWYQQVLGQGPQFIFQYYEKEERGRGNFPDRFSARQFPNYSSELNVNALLLGDSALYLCASSLERTLTYEQYFGPGTRLTVT.